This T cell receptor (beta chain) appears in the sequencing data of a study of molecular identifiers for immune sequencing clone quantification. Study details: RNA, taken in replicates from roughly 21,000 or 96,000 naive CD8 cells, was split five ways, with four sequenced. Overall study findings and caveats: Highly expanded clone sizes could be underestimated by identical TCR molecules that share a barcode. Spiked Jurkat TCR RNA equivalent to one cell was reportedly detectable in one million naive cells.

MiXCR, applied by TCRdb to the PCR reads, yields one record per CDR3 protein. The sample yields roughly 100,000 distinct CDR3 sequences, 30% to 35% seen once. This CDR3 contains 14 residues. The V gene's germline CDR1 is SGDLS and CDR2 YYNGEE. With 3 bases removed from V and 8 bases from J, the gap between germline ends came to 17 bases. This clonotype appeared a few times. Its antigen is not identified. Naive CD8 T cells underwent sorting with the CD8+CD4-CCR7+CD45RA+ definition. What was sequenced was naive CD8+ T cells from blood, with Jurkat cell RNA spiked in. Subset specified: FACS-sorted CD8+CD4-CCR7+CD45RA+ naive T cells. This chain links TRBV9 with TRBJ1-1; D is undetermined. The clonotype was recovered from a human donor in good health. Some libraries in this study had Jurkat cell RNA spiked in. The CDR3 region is CASSEIAPGFEAFF. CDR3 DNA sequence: TGTGCCAGCAGCGAAATAGCACCGGGCTTCGAAGCTTTCTTT.